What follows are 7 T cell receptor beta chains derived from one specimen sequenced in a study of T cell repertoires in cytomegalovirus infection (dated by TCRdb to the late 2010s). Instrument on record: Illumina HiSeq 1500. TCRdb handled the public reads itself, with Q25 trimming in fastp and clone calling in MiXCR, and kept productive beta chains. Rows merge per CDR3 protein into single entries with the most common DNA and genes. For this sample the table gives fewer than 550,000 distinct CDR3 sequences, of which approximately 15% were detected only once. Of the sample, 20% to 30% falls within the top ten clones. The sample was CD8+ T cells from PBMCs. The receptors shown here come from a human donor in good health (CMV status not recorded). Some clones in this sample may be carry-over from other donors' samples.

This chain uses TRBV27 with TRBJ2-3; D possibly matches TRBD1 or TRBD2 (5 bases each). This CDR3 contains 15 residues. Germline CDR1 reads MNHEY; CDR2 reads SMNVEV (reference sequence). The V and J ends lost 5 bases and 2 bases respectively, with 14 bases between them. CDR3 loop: CASSPRGRITDTQYF. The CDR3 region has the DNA TGTGCCAGCAGTCCGAGGGGCAGGATCACAGATACGCAGTATTTT.

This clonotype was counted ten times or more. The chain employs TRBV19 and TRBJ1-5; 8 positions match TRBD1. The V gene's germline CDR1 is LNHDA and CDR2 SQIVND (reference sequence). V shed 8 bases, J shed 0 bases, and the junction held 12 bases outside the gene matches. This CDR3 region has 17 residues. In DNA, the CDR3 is TGTGCCAGTCGGAACAGGGGGATGGCTTATAGCAATCAGCCCCAGCATTTT. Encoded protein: CASRNRGMAYSNQPQHF.

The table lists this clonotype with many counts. The CDR3 bases are TGTGCCAGCAGCTTAAGCAGGGAAGAGACCCAGTACTTC. It yields the protein CASSLSREETQYF. The chain carries TRBV7-7 and TRBJ2-5, with a possible D match to TRBD1 (5 bases). V dropped 2 bases and J dropped 3 bases, with 7 bases sitting between them. Germline V lookup: CDR1 SSHAT, CDR2 FNYEAQ (reference sequence). The CDR3 is 13 residues long.

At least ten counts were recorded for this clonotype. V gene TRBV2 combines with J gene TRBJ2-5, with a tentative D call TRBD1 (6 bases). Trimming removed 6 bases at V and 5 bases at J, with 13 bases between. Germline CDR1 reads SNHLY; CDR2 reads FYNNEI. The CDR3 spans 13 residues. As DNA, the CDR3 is TGTGCCAGCAGAGACAGGATCCTGGAGACCCAGTACTTC. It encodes CASRDRILETQYF.

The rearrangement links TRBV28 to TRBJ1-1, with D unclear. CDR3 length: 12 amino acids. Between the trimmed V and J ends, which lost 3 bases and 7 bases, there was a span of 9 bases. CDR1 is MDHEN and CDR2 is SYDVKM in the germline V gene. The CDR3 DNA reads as TGTGCCAGCAGTTTTCTCGGCCTTGAAGCTTTCTTT. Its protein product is CASSFLGLEAFF.

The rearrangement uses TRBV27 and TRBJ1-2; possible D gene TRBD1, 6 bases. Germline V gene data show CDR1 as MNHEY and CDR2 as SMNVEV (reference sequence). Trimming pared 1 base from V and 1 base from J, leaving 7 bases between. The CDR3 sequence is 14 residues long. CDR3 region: CASSLLGGNYGYTF. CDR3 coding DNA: TGTGCCAGCAGTTTATTAGGGGGTAACTATGGCTACACCTTC.

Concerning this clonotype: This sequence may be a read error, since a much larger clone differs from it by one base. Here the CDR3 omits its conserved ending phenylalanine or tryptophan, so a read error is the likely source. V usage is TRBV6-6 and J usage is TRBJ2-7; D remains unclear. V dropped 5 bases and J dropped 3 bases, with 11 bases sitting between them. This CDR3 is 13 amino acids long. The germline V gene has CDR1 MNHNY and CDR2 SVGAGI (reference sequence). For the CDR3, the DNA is TGTGCCAGCAGTGCCTCTTTTTTCTACGAGCAGTACTTA. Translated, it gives CASSASFFYEQYL.